This TCR beta chain was identified during a study of CD8+CD57+ T cells in acquired aplastic anemia. As for the study in general: Sorted CD4+ and CD8+ cell DNA averaged roughly 3.2 ug.

Genomic DNA constituted the template upon which TCR beta VDJ and CDR3 profiling was performed. TCRdb reprocessed the reads with MiXCR, giving one entry per CDR3 protein. The profile shows roughly 160,000 distinct CDR3 sequences, 70% to 80% of them singletons. Germline-derived CDR1 and CDR2 are SEHNR and FQNEAQ (reference sequence). CDR3 length: 15 residues. The V gene lost 0 bases and the J gene lost 2 bases, with 10 bases spanning the gap. Flow cytometry had shown expanded CD8+CD57+ cells in the patients chosen for sequencing. All patients had severe acquired aplastic anemia. Patients had received no therapy at the time of blood sampling.

This receptor was identified in a human donor with aplastic anemia. The chain has TRBV7-9 and TRBJ1-1; D is uncertain. The specimen was sorted CD4+, CD8+, or CD8+CD57+ T cells (not recorded which) from PBMCs. The CDR3 loop reads CASSLAGELNTEAFF. The DNA of the CDR3 is TGTGCCAGCAGCTTAGCGGGAGAGCTAAACACTGAAGCTTTCTTT.